This T cell receptor beta chain was captured by sequencing in a study of early T cells in non-severe SARS-CoV-2 infection. MiXCR, run by TCRdb on the 5' RACE reads, gives a single entry per CDR3 protein. The repertoire includes about 80,000 distinct CDR3 sequences, 7.5% to 10% of them detected once, and 4.8% sits in the top ten. Sequencing was done on a sample of whole blood. The sequence came from an adult who was a healthcare worker with PCR-confirmed SARS-CoV-2 infection or an uninfected control (not recorded which).

CDR3 amino acids: CASSLNRAANEKLFF. The CDR3 region has the DNA TGCGCCAGCAGCCTTAACAGGGCGGCTAATGAAAAACTGTTTTTT. The chain links TRBV5-1 to TRBJ1-4; tentatively, D is TRBD1 (6 bases). V dropped 4 bases and J dropped 3 bases, with 13 bases sitting between them. This CDR3 is 15 amino acids long. The germline gives CDR1 SGHRS, CDR2 YFSETQ. The full variable domain, completed using reference TRBV5-1 and TRBJ1-4, is KAGVTQTPRYLIKTRGQQVTLSCSPISGHRSVSWYQQTPGQGLQFLFEYFSETQRNKGNFPGRFSGRQFSNSRSEMNVSTLELGDSALYLCASSLNRAANEKLFFGSGTQLSVL.